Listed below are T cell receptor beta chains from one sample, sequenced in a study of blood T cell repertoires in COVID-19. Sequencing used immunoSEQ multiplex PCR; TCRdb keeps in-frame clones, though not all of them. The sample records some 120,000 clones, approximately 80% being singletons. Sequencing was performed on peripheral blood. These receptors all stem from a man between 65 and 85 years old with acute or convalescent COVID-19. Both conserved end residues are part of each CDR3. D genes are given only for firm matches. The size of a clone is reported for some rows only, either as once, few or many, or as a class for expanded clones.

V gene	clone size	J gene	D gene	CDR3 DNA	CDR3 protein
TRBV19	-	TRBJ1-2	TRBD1	TGTGCCAGTAGTAGGGGGACAGGTGGCTACACCTTC	CASSRGTGGYTF
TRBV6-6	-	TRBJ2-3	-	TGTGCCAGCAGCACTAGAGATACGCAGTATTTT	CASSTRDTQYF
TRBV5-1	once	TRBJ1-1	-	TGCGCCAGCAGCTTGGCCGGGGGGGCGAACACTGAAGCTTTCTTT	CASSLAGGANTEAFF
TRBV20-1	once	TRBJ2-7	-	TGCAGTGCGGCACAGGGATACGAGCAGTACTTC	CSAAQGYEQYF
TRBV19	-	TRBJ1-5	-	TGTGCCAGTAGAACAGGTCATAGCAATCAGCCCCAGCATTTT	CASRTGHSNQPQHF
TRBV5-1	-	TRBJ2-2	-	TGCGCCAGCAGCTTGACAGCGAACACCGGGGAGCTGTTTTTT	CASSLTANTGELFF
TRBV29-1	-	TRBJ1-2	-	TGCAGCGTTGAAGCCCCGGGAGTGGTAGGCTACACCTTC	CSVEAPGVVGYTF
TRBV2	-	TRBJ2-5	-	TGTGCCAGCCCTAGGACAGCTATCCAAGAGACCCAGTACTTC	CASPRTAIQETQYF
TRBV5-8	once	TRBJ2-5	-	TGTGCCAGCAGCTTGGGGCAGGGCAGGCAGACCCAGTACTTC	CASSLGQGRQTQYF
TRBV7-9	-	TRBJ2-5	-	TGTGCCAGCAGCTTAAGGGGGGAGACCCAGTACTTC	CASSLRGETQYF
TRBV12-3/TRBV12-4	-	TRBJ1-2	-	TGTGCCAGCAGTTTACGGCAGGGGACTGGCTACACCTTC	CASSLRQGTGYTF
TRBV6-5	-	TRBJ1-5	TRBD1	TGTGCCAGCATCTTGACAGGGACGGATCAGCCCCAGCATTTT	CASILTGTDQPQHF
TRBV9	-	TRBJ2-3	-	TGTGCCAGCAGCCATGGCACAGATACGCAGTATTTT	CASSHGTDTQYF
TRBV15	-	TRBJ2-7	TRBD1	TGTGCCACCAGCAGAGGGGGGACAGTCTACGAGCAGTACTTC	CATSRGGTVYEQYF
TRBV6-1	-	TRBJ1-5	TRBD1	TGTGCCAGCAGTGGGGGACAGGAGTACCTATATAGCAATCAGCCCCAGCATTTT	CASSGGQEYLYSNQPQHF
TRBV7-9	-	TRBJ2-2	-	TGTGCCAGCAGCTTAGCCGGTGAGCTGTTTTTT	CASSLAGELFF
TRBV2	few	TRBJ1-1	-	TGTGCCAGCAGTCTTTCTACAGAGCCCAAGTCTGGAATGAACACTGAAGCTTTCTTT	CASSLSTEPKSGMNTEAFF
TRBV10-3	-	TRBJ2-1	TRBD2	TGTGCCATCACGCGGGGGGGCGGGAATGAGCAGTTCTTC	CAITRGGGNEQFF
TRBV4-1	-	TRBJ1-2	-	TGCGCCAGCAGCCAAGAGGGGCCGTATGGCTACACCTTC	CASSQEGPYGYTF
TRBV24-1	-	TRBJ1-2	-	TGTGCCACCAGTGACCGCCCGGGGGGAAGCTACACCTTC	CATSDRPGGSYTF
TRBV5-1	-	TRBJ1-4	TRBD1	TGCGCCAGCAGCTTGGGCGGGACAGCCTATAATGAAAAACTGTTTTTT	CASSLGGTAYNEKLFF
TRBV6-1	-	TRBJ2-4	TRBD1	TGTGCCAGCAGTGAAGCCGGGGACAGGTCCGGGGCCAAAAACATTCAGTACTTC	CASSEAGDRSGAKNIQYF
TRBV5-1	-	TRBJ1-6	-	TGCGCCAGCAGCTCCCGTGTCGGGGGAGGTAATTCACCCCTCCACTTT	CASSSRVGGGNSPLHF
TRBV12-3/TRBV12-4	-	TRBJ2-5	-	TGTGCCAGCAGTACGAACGAGGGAGAGACCCAGTACTTC	CASSTNEGETQYF
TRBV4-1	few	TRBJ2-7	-	TGCGCCAGCAGCCAAGACAGGTTTGCCTACGAGCAGTACTTC	CASSQDRFAYEQYF
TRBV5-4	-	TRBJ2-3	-	TGTGCCAGCAGCGGGGACTCAGATACGCAGTATTTT	CASSGDSDTQYF
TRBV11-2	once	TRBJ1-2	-	TGTGCCAGCAGCTCCACAGGGTCATGGGGCTACACCTTC	CASSSTGSWGYTF
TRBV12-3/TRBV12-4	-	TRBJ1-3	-	TGTGCCAGCACCCCTACCGATGGAAACACCATATATTTT	CASTPTDGNTIYF
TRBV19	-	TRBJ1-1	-	TGTGCCAGTAGTCCCCCTAGACAGGTTCCTGAAGCTTTCTTT	CASSPPRQVPEAFF
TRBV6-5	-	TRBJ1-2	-	TGTGCCAGCAACTCCTGGGAGTATGGCTACACCTTC	CASNSWEYGYTF
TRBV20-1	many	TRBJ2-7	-	TGCAGTGCGACACAATACGAGCAGTACTTC	CSATQYEQYF
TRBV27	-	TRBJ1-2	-	TGTGCCAGCAGTTTTGGGGGCCCGATGAGGGGCTACACCTTC	CASSFGGPMRGYTF
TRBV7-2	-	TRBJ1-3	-	TGTGCCAGCAGCTGGGGCATTGGGACTGGAAACACCATATATTTT	CASSWGIGTGNTIYF
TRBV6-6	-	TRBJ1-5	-	TGTGCCAGCAAATATGGAGGGGAGGGCGATCAGCCCCAGCATTTT	CASKYGGEGDQPQHF
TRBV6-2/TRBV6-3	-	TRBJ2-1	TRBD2	TGTGCCAGCAGTAAACTAGCGGGGGGTACTCTAAGCTCCTACAATGAGCAGTTCTTC	CASSKLAGGTLSSYNEQFF
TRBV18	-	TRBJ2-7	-	TGTGCCAGCGCTACAGGGTTGACCGGGAACGAGCAGTACTTC	CASATGLTGNEQYF
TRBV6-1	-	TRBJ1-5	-	TGTGCCAGCAGTGAATTACGGCAGGCGAGCAATCAGCCCCAGCATTTT	CASSELRQASNQPQHF
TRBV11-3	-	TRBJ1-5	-	TGTGCCAGCAGCTTAGCAGGGGATAGCAATCAGCCCCAGCATTTT	CASSLAGDSNQPQHF
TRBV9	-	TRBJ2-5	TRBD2	TGTGCCAGCAGCCCGGGACTAGCGGGCGAGACCCAGTACTTC	CASSPGLAGETQYF
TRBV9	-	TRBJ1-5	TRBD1	TGTGCCAGCAGCGCGGGACAGCGAGATCAGCCCCAGCATTTT	CASSAGQRDQPQHF
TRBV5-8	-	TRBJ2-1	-	TGTGCCAGCAGCCTCTTTGCGGGGATGCAGTTCTTC	CASSLFAGMQFF
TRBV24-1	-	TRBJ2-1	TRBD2	TGTGCCACCAGTAGGACTAGCGGGGGGGTATACAATGAGCAGTTCTTC	CATSRTSGGVYNEQFF
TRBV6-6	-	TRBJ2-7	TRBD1	TGTGCCAGCAGGGGACAGGGAGGCGTTAGCGAGCAGTACTTC	CASRGQGGVSEQYF
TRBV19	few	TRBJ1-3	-	TGTGCCAGTAAATCGCGGGGGTTCTCTGGAAACACCATATATTTT	CASKSRGFSGNTIYF
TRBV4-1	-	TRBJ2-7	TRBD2	TGCGCCAGCAGCCAAGGACTAGCGGTTAACTACGAGCAGTACTTC	CASSQGLAVNYEQYF
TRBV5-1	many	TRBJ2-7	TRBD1	TGCGCCAGCAGCGTGGGACAGGCTTTATCCTACGAGCAGTACTTC	CASSVGQALSYEQYF
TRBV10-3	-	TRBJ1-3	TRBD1	TGTGCCATCAGTGAGCCCGACAGGGTTTCTGGAAACACCATATATTTT	CAISEPDRVSGNTIYF
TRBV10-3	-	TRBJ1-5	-	TGTGCCATCTCGATTGGAGATAGCAATCAGCCCCAGCATTTT	CAISIGDSNQPQHF
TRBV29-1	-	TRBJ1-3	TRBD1	TGCAGCGCCATAACAGGGGGATACGCTGGAAACACCATATATTTT	CSAITGGYAGNTIYF
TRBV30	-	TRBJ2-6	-	TGTGCCTGGAAACACGGGGCCAACGTCCTGACTTTC	CAWKHGANVLTF
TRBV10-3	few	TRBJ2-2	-	TGTGCCGTTCAGGTGGCCGGGGAGCTGTTTTTT	CAVQVAGELFF
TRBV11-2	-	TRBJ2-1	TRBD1	TGTGCCAGCAGCTCCCAACTACCGGGACAGCACAATGAGCAGTTCTTC	CASSSQLPGQHNEQFF
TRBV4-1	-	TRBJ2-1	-	TGCGCCAGCAGCCAGCTGGGACTGGGTAATAATGAGCAGTTCTTC	CASSQLGLGNNEQFF
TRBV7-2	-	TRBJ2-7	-	TGTGCCAGCAGCTTCTTTCGGGGGGCTTACGAGCAGTACTTC	CASSFFRGAYEQYF
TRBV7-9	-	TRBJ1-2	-	TGTGCCAGCAGCTTTACAGGGACCTATTCGAGGGGCTACACCTTC	CASSFTGTYSRGYTF
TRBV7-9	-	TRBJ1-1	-	TGTGCCAGCAGCTTAGACTGGCAGGGTGAAGCTTTCTTT	CASSLDWQGEAFF
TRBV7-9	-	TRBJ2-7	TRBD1	TGTGCCAGCAGCGATCTGGGACAGTTCTACGAGCAGTACTTC	CASSDLGQFYEQYF
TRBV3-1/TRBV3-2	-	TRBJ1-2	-	TGTGCCAGCAGCCAAGAGGGGGCCCGAGGCCCCCACTATGGCTACACCTTC	CASSQEGARGPHYGYTF
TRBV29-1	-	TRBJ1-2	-	TGCAGCGTCCGGACAAGAGCTAACTATGGCTACACCTTC	CSVRTRANYGYTF